Presented here are 15 T cell receptor beta chains from one specimen sequenced in a study of blood T cells in healthy people across ages. A second roughly 6 to 11 cycle PCR used barcoded and J-beta primers. TCRdb processed the 5' RACE reads anew with MiXCR; each CDR3 protein has one entry. The repertoire holds hundreds of thousands of distinct CDR3 sequences, with roughly 44% as singletons. The sequenced sample was blood. Every receptor here comes from a man aged 55 to 70 in good health.

The chain carries TRBV5-6 and TRBJ2-1; the match to TRBD2 covers 11 bases. Germline CDR1 is SGHDT and CDR2 is YYEEEE. The V gene end was trimmed by 4 bases and the J gene end by 10 bases; junction bases not matched to a gene: 13. The CDR3 is 16 amino acids. CDR3 in amino acids: CASSPETSGVWKEQFF. The CDR3 DNA sequence: TGTGCCAGCAGCCCCGAGACTAGCGGGGTATGGAAGGAGCAGTTCTTC.

A few counts support this clonotype. The V gene is TRBV6-2 or TRBV6-3, the J gene TRBJ2-3, with D perhaps matching TRBD1 or TRBD2 (5 bases each). Trimming pared 8 bases from V and 0 bases from J, leaving 9 bases between. Per the germline V gene, CDR1 is MNHEY and CDR2 is SVGEGT. The CDR3 covers 13 residues. This CDR3 is CASGRDSTDTQYF. The CDR3 region has the DNA TGTGCCAGCGGTCGGGACAGCACAGATACGCAGTATTTT.

This chain joins TRBV6-5 and TRBJ2-2, with no clear D. The germline V gene encodes CDR1 MNHEY and CDR2 SVGAGI. This CDR3 region has 14 residues. Trimming shortened V by 5 bases and J by 4 bases, and 11 bases separated the two germline ends. The CDR3 region has the DNA TGTGCCAGCAGTGACGGGCTGATCACCGGGGAGCTGTTTTTT. As protein: CASSDGLITGELFF.

This clonotype was detected only a few times. In DNA, the CDR3 is TGTGCCAGCCGGGATACAGGGTTGGGTCAGCCCCAGCATTTT. Protein: CASRDTGLGQPQHF. The rearrangement links TRBV27 to TRBJ1-5, with D possibly matching TRBD1 (6 bases). The CDR3 runs to 14 residues. Germline V gene data show CDR1 as MNHEY and CDR2 as SMNVEV (reference sequence). Trimming shortened V by 8 bases and J by 6 bases, and 17 bases separated the two germline ends.

This chain links TRBV6-5 with TRBJ1-1; D might be TRBD1 (5 bases). CDR1 is MNHEY and CDR2 is SVGAGI in the germline V gene. The V end was cut by 8 bases, the J end by 8 bases, with 18 bases between. CDR3 size: 13 residues. CDR3 in amino acids: CASLGTGLLEAFF. DNA of the CDR3: TGTGCCAGCCTGGGGACGGGGTTATTGGAAGCTTTCTTT.

The chain is built from TRBV7-9 and TRBJ2-3; 8 bases line up with TRBD2. This CDR3 has 15 residues. V was pared by 5 bases and J by 5 bases, with 9 bases of the junction left unmatched. Germline lookup yields CDR1 SEHNR and CDR2 FQNEAQ (reference sequence). CDR3 protein: CASSAPRSGGDTQYF. As DNA, the CDR3 is TGTGCCAGCAGCGCCCCAAGGAGCGGGGGAGATACGCAGTATTTT.

This chain joins TRBV12-3 or TRBV12-4 and TRBJ2-5, with 10 bases matching TRBD1. With V trimmed by 5 bases and J by 11 bases, 5 bases remained unmatched. CDR3 size: 12 residues. DNA for the CDR3: TGTGCCAGCAGTAGGGGACAGGGGATGCAGTACTTC. This codes for CASSRGQGMQYF.

As to this clonotype: Given a much more abundant clone one base away, this may be a read error. The rearrangement uses TRBV10-3 and TRBJ1-6; TRBD1 matches 7 bases. Germline loops: CDR1 ENHRY, CDR2 SYGVKD. This CDR3 is built from 14 residues. The CDR3 region has the DNA TGTACCATCAGCCTGCAGGGGGATAATTCACCCCTCCACTTT. Translating it yields CTISLQGDNSPLHF.

This clonotype was counted at least ten times. This sequence joins TRBV10-3 and TRBJ2-6; the D is unclear. The V and J ends lost 6 bases and 0 bases respectively, with 15 bases between them. The CDR3 consists of 17 residues. Germline V gene data show CDR1 as ENHRY and CDR2 as SYGVKD. The CDR3 reads CAIRVVSSGSGANVLTF. The DNA for the CDR3 is TGTGCCATCAGGGTCGTAAGCTCCGGCTCTGGGGCCAACGTCCTGACTTTC.

This clonotype has more than one count but fewer than ten. This chain joins TRBV12-3 or TRBV12-4 and TRBJ2-1; D is uncertain. This CDR3 is 14 amino acids long. Trimming cost V 4 bases and J 3 bases, with 10 bases left between them. The DNA for the CDR3 is TGTGCCAGCAGTTATCGGACCGACTACAATGAGCAGTTCTTC. It specifies CASSYRTDYNEQFF.

The chain carries TRBV20-1 and TRBJ2-3; 8 nucleotides match TRBD1. Trimming took 2 bases from V and 2 from J; bases not matched to a gene: 3. The CDR3 has 14 residues. Germline V lookup: CDR1 DFQATT, CDR2 SNEGSKA (reference sequence). Here the CDR3 reads CSARRQGFTDTQYF. The DNA for the CDR3 is TGCAGTGCTAGACGACAGGGGTTCACAGATACGCAGTATTTT.

The table lists this clonotype with a few counts. The chain combines TRBV24-1 with TRBJ2-3; no reliable D call. The length of the CDR3 is 12 residues. CDR1 and CDR2 from the germline V gene are KGHDR and SFDVKD. The V end lost 5 bases, the J end lost 5 bases, and 7 bases lay between the germline ends. Written as DNA, the CDR3 is TGTGCCACCAGTGTCATGGGAGATACGCAGTATTTT. Translated, it gives CATSVMGDTQYF.

This clonotype was seen a few times. The V gene is TRBV7-9, the J gene TRBJ2-5; D is ambiguous. The DNA matches TRBJ2-7 better at its end, which makes the J call doubtful. Germline V gene data show CDR1 as SEHNR and CDR2 as FQNEAQ (reference sequence). This CDR3 has 15 residues. CDR3 in amino acids: CASSLEGSGYYEQYF. CDR3 DNA sequence: TGTGCCAGCAGCTTAGAAGGTTCAGGCTACTACGAGCAGTACTTC.

This clonotype was observed a handful of times. The chain links TRBV3-1 to TRBJ2-4, with D unresolved. V was trimmed by 1 base and J by 11 bases, leaving 6 bases between them. The CDR3 has 11 amino acids. Germline CDR1 and CDR2: LGHDT and YNNKEL (reference sequence). Here the CDR3 reads CASSQASLQYF. CDR3 in DNA: TGTGCCAGCAGCCAAGCCAGCCTTCAGTACTTC.

This clonotype turned up a few times. This chain joins TRBV12-3 or TRBV12-4 and TRBJ2-7; no definite D call. V shed 3 bases and J shed 0 bases, with 12 bases lying between them. This CDR3 is built from 15 residues. CDR3 sequence (DNA): TGTGCCAGCAGTTTTCGCCCCCTGAGCTCCTACGAGCAGTACTTC. This gives the protein CASSFRPLSSYEQYF.